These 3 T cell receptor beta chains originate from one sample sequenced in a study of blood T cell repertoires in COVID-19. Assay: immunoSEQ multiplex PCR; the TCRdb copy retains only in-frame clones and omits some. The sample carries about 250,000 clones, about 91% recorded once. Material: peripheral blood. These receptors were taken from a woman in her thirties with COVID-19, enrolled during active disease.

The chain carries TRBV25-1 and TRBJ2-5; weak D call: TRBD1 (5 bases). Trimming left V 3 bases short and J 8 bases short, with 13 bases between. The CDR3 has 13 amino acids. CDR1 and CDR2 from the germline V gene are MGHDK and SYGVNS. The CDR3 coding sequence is TGTGCCAGCAGTGATGATATGGGGCTTACCCAGTACTTC. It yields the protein CASSDDMGLTQYF.

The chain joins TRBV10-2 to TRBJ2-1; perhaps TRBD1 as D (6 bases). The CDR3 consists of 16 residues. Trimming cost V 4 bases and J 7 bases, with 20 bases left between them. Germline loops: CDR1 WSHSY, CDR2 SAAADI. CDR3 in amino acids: CASSVLQGSRKNEQFF. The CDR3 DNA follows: TGCGCCAGCAGTGTACTACAGGGATCAAGGAAGAATGAGCAGTTCTTC.

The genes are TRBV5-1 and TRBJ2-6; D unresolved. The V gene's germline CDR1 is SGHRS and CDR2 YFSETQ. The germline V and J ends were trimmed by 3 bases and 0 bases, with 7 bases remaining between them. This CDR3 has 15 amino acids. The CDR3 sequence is CASSSSGSGANVLTF. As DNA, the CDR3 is TGCGCCAGCAGCTCGTCCGGCTCTGGGGCCAACGTCCTGACTTTC.